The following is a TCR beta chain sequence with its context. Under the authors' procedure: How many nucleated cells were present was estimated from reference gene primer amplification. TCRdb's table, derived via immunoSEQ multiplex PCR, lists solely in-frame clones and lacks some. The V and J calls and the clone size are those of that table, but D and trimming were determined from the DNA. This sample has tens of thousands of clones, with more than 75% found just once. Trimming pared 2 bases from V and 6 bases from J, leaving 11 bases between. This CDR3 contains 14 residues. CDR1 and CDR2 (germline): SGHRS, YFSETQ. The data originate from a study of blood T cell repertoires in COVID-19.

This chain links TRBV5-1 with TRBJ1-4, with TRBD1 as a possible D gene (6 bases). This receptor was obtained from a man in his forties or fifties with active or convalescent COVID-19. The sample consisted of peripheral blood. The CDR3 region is CASSFGGLHEKLFF. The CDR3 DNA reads TGCGCCAGCAGCTTCGGGGGGCTTCATGAAAAACTGTTTTTT.